This T cell receptor beta chain came from a study of blood T cell repertoires in COVID-19 (dated by TCRdb to the early 2020s). About the study as a whole: Samples from collaborators originated in the United States, Italy and Spain and spanned both the acute and convalescent phases of COVID-19. A freely available public database, intended as a resource for researchers studying the immune response to SARS-CoV-2, is where the repertoires were released. HLA class I and class II types, where available, came from metadata supplied by the sample provider rather than from assay-based typing. The samples were drawn from two sources: the first 160 participants of the ongoing ImmuneRACE study, and some 1,300 subjects contributed by 6 global collaborators. Nearly every sample came with metadata listing a de-identified subject ID, COVID-19 status, age in years and sex. The prospective study material was composed of cDNA or gDNA derived from T cells, B-cell-depleted T cells, or PBMCs. Deeply sampled blood TCRbeta repertoires from subjects exposed to, actively infected with, or recovered from COVID-19 were included in the dataset. Paper-wide results and their limitations: The amount of clinical and demographic metadata varied by source and participant and was provided uncurated.

In Seattle, one collaborating source enrolled patients while the infection was active and tracked those patients longitudinally over the course of disease. Collaborating institutions collected whole blood in K2EDTA tubes following their own protocols. For TCRbeta analysis, collaborators shipped samples in one of three forms: frozen whole blood, isolated PBMCs, or DNA extracted from either of those sample types. TCRbeta CDR3 regions were amplified from genomic DNA using the immunoSEQ Assay, a bias-controlled multiplex PCR. The published analysis was carried out like this. Nucleated cell counts per sample were estimated from amplification of reference gene primers within the assay. To quantify the absolute abundance of each unique TCRbeta CDR3 rearrangement, sequence reads were collapsed and filtered. Productive Simpson clonality was computed per sample as the square root of Simpson's diversity index over productive rearrangements. TCRdb carries this immuneACCESS record with in-frame sequences only. Its versions omit some clonotypes, under half of them owing to an unresolved V gene in the studies checked, with the rest unexplained. The D gene and trimming were derived from the DNA, and the V and J assignments and clone size from that table. The table for this sample lists around 200,000 clones; over 80% of them were counted only once. The ten largest clones add up to roughly 1.3% of the sample.

Note on this clone: There is no known antigen for this receptor. No clone much larger than this one lies a single base away; base qualities are absent.

Per the germline V gene, MDHEN is the CDR1 and SYDVKM is the CDR2. Trimming takes 4 bases from V and 7 bases from J, and the germline ends sit 4 bases apart. The CDR3 has 10 amino acids, counting the end cysteine and phenylalanine. The read is trimmed to its CDR3 DNA, 30 bases read in frame from base 1. Sequencing was done on a sample of peripheral blood. The sequence was collected from a woman under 40 with COVID-19, enrolled during active disease. The sequence is built from TRBV28 and TRBJ1-2; no D gene can be assigned with confidence. The CDR3 is CASSSRGYTF. In nucleotides, the sequence is TGTGCCAGCAGTTCCCGTGGCTACACCTTC.